A selection of T cell receptor beta chains follows, all from one sample in a study of cytomegalovirus exposure and HLA in healthy donors. Data came from immunoSEQ multiplex PCR; TCRdb stores just in-frame clones and leaves some out. The sample has over 70,000 clones, more than 75% seen once. Input material: PBMCs. The source of these receptors is a woman aged 45 to 65 in good health and CMV-seropositive. Each CDR3 is given with its conserved first and last residue. Fields, in order: D gene, clone size, V gene, J gene, CDR3 protein, CDR3 DNA. A D gene is named only where the DNA matches it firmly. Size tells how often a clone was seen (once, few, many) or the class of an expanded clone, and some rows leave it out.

-	-	TRBV6-1	TRBJ2-7	CASRQTSEYEQYF	TGTGCCAGCAGACAGACCTCCGAGTACGAGCAGTACTTC
TRBD2	-	TRBV7-8	TRBJ2-5	CASSPLAGTETQYF	TGTGCCAGCAGCCCCTTAGCGGGGACTGAGACCCAGTACTTC
TRBD2	-	TRBV15	TRBJ2-1	CATSRVSSGSPLDEQFF	TGTGCCACCAGCAGAGTGTCTAGCGGGAGTCCCCTGGATGAGCAGTTCTTC
-	-	TRBV7-6	TRBJ1-5	CASSLGGSLQPQHF	TGTGCCAGCAGCTTAGGGGGCAGTTTGCAGCCCCAGCATTTT
-	-	TRBV21-1	TRBJ1-1	CARPRTGENTEAFF	TGTGCCAGACCGCGGACAGGTGAGAACACTGAAGCTTTCTTT
-	-	TRBV30	TRBJ1-1	CAWSPSRGTEAFF	TGTGCCTGGAGTCCATCCAGGGGCACTGAAGCTTTCTTT
-	once	TRBV2	TRBJ2-1	CASSGDWNNEQFF	TGTGCCAGCAGTGGAGACTGGAACAATGAGCAGTTCTTC
TRBD2	-	TRBV18	TRBJ2-1	CASLERGNYNEQFF	TGTGCCAGCTTAGAGCGGGGGAATTACAATGAGCAGTTCTTC
-	-	TRBV9	TRBJ2-2	CASSVYTGELFF	TGTGCCAGCAGCGTCTACACCGGGGAGCTGTTTTTT
-	-	TRBV12-2	TRBJ1-3	CASRLGQGVGGNTIYF	TGTGCAAGTCGCCTAGGACAGGGGGTAGGTGGAAACACCATATATTTT
-	-	TRBV5-6	TRBJ2-7	CASSLDEGKYEQYF	TGTGCCAGCAGCTTGGACGAGGGAAAGTACGAGCAGTACTTC
-	-	TRBV14	TRBJ2-1	CASSQPPVIGEYNEQFF	TGTGCCAGCAGCCAGCCTCCTGTTATAGGGGAATACAATGAGCAGTTCTTC
TRBD2	-	TRBV19	TRBJ2-2	CASKTSGGAIGELFF	TGTGCCAGCAAAACTAGCGGGGGGGCCATCGGGGAGCTGTTTTTT
-	-	TRBV12-2	TRBJ2-5	CASRSDGGAGETQYF	TGTGCAAGTCGCTCAGACGGGGGGGCCGGTGAGACCCAGTACTTC
-	-	TRBV5-1	TRBJ2-7	CASSLSGEGYEQYF	TGCGCCAGCAGCTTGTCAGGGGAGGGATACGAGCAGTACTTC
-	-	TRBV11-3	TRBJ2-1	CASSLLSSYNEQFF	TGTGCCAGCAGCTTATTGAGCTCCTACAATGAGCAGTTCTTC
TRBD1	few	TRBV15	TRBJ1-4	CATSLGQGENEKLFF	TGTGCCACCAGCTTAGGACAGGGTGAAAATGAAAAACTGTTTTTT
-	-	TRBV19	TRBJ1-1	CASSQGGFTEAFF	TGTGCCAGTAGTCAGGGTGGTTTCACTGAAGCTTTCTTT
-	-	TRBV13	TRBJ1-3	CASGSGGSGNTIYF	TGTGCCAGCGGCTCTGGGGGGTCTGGAAACACCATATATTTT
-	few	TRBV6-1	TRBJ1-3	CASSDPTGLVGNTIYF	TGTGCCAGCAGTGACCCAACAGGGCTGGTAGGAAACACCATATATTTT
-	-	TRBV18	TRBJ1-5	CASSPQDREQPQHF	TGTGCCAGCTCGCCCCAGGACAGAGAGCAGCCCCAGCATTTT
TRBD1	few	TRBV2	TRBJ2-5	CASSRSMDRGETQYF	TGTGCCAGCAGCCGAAGCATGGACAGGGGAGAGACCCAGTACTTC
-	-	TRBV7-2	TRBJ2-3	CASSLGTGGPTDTQYF	TGTGCCAGCAGCTTAGGGACGGGGGGCCCCACAGATACGCAGTATTTT
TRBD1	-	TRBV15	TRBJ1-1	CATSGRTGNTEAFF	TGTGCCACCAGCGGGAGGACAGGGAACACTGAAGCTTTCTTT
-	-	TRBV7-8	TRBJ1-6	CASSLGSGPGGKNSPLHF	TGTGCCAGCAGCTTAGGAAGTGGACCCGGGGGGAAGAATTCACCCCTCCACTTT
TRBD2	once	TRBV13	TRBJ2-3	CASSMTLAGGEDTQYF	TGTGCCAGCAGCATGACCTTAGCGGGGGGCGAAGATACGCAGTATTTT
-	-	TRBV5-1	TRBJ1-2	CASSPHSNGIYGYTF	TGCGCCAGCAGCCCCCATTCCAACGGGATCTATGGCTACACCTTC
-	once	TRBV5-6	TRBJ2-7	CASSLSDEQYF	TGTGCCAGCAGCTTATCGGACGAGCAGTACTTC
-	once	TRBV10-1	TRBJ2-2	CASRSNTGELFF	TGCGCCAGCAGATCAAACACCGGGGAGCTGTTTTTT